What follows describes a single T cell receptor (beta chain). Its target antigen remains unknown. Within one base of it there is no much larger clone, and no base qualities were kept. The immunoSEQ Assay, a bias-controlled multiplex PCR, was used to amplify TCRbeta CDR3 regions from genomic DNA. The original methods were these. Within the assay, amplification of reference gene primers was used to estimate how many nucleated cells each sample contained. Sequence reads were collapsed and filtered to measure the absolute abundance of every unique TCRbeta CDR3 rearrangement. For each sample, productive Simpson clonality was calculated as the square root of Simpson's diversity index over productive rearrangements. TCRdb re-hosts the immuneACCESS table, in-frame sequences only. Its copies lack some clones; in the studies checked, an unresolved V gene accounts for under half of them, and the cause for the rest is not known. V and J calls and clone size are given by that table; D and trimming were obtained from the DNA. A total of 25,000 to 35,000 clones appear in this sample, 90% of them only once. The ten most abundant clones make up around 8.2% of the sample.

This record comes from a study of blood T cell repertoires in COVID-19 (dated by TCRdb to the early 2020s). Background on the whole study: Samples from collaborators originated in the United States, Italy and Spain and spanned both the acute and convalescent phases of COVID-19. The prospective study material was composed of cDNA or gDNA derived from T cells, B-cell-depleted T cells, or PBMCs. The dataset comprised deeply sampled blood TCRbeta repertoires from subjects exposed to, actively infected with, or recovered from COVID-19. The repertoires were released in a freely available public database intended as a resource for research on the immune response to SARS-CoV-2. Samples came from the ongoing ImmuneRACE study (first 160 participants) plus 1,254 subjects from 6 global collaborators. The sample metadata nearly always contained a de-identified subject ID, COVID-19 status, age in years and sex. Where HLA class I and class II types were available, the types were taken from metadata supplied by the sample provider, not from assay-based typing. Overall results and qualifications from the work: Clinical and demographic metadata were provided uncurated, with the amount varying by source and participant.

The V end loses 7 bases and the J end loses 1 base, and a stretch of 12 bases separates them. From the cysteine through the phenylalanine, the CDR3 covers 14 amino acids. The DNA shown is the 42-base CDR3, in frame from base 1. Sequences KGHDR (CDR1) and SFDVKD (CDR2) are obtained from the germline V gene. Whole blood was collected in K2EDTA tubes by collaborating institutions according to the institutions' own protocols. For TCRbeta analysis, collaborators shipped samples as frozen whole blood, isolated PBMCs, or DNA extracted from either of those sample types. The sequenced sample consisted of peripheral blood. The clonotype comes from a man aged 65 to 85 with active or convalescent COVID-19. The receptor chain draws on TRBV24-1 and TRBJ1-1; the D segment could be TRBD1, given 6 matching bases. This receptor carries the CDR3 CATRVGGANTEAFF. At the DNA level, the sequence is TGTGCCACCAGAGTAGGGGGGGCGAACACTGAAGCTTTCTTT.